Each of the 23 T cell receptor beta chains below was sequenced from the same sample in a study of blood T cells in healthy people across ages. For the second PCR, which ran for roughly 6 to 12 cycles, a sample-barcoded 5' primer and a J-beta primer mix were used. TCRdb analysed the 5' RACE reads with MiXCR anew, one entry per CDR3 protein. This repertoire shows some 750,000 distinct CDR3 sequences, about 24% found once; its top ten account for about 22%. What was sequenced was blood. The receptors originated from a man between 65 and 85 years old in good health.

There are many counts of this clonotype. V usage is TRBV28 and J usage is TRBJ2-1; D call uncertain. Trimming pared 6 bases from V and 5 bases from J, leaving 8 bases between. The CDR3 runs to 12 residues. CDR1 and CDR2 from the germline V gene are MDHEN and SYDVKM. As DNA, the CDR3 is TGTGCCAGCAGCAGGACCAACAATGAGCAGTTCTTC. Protein sequence: CASSRTNNEQFF.

The rearrangement uses TRBV6-5 and TRBJ2-1; a weak D match, TRBD2 (6 bases). The germline CDR1 and CDR2 sequences are MNHEY and SVGAGI. The CDR3 extends over 15 amino acids. The V end lost 7 bases, the J end lost 8 bases, and 21 bases lay between the germline ends. The CDR3 reads CASNRGARGGDEQFF. The CDR3 DNA reads TGTGCCAGCAATAGGGGAGCGCGGGGAGGCGATGAGCAGTTCTTC.

The chain recombines TRBV3-1 with TRBJ2-5; the D is unclear. The germline CDR1 and CDR2 sequences are LGHDT and YNNKEL (reference sequence). V was clipped by 1 base and J by 2 bases, with 17 bases between them. The CDR3 extends over 17 amino acids. The CDR3 nucleotides read TGTGCCAGCAGCCAAGTGTCTCCCCCCCGTTGGCAAGAGACCCAGTACTTC. Protein product: CASSQVSPPRWQETQYF.

This clonotype turned up a few times. The rearrangement links TRBV18 to TRBJ1-2; D is possibly TRBD1 (6 bases). V was clipped by 5 bases and J by 7 bases, with 14 bases between them. Germline V gene lookup returns CDR1 KGHSH and CDR2 LQKENI. This CDR3 comprises 13 residues. CDR3 residues: CASSSRQVGGYTF. The CDR3 DNA reads TGTGCCAGCTCATCCAGACAGGTCGGTGGCTACACCTTC.

This clonotype appeared a few times. The chain recombines TRBV7-9 with TRBJ2-7; 9 nucleotides line up with TRBD2. The germline V gene encodes CDR1 SEHNR and CDR2 FQNEAQ (reference sequence). V was pared by 1 base and J by 0 bases, with 4 bases of the junction left unmatched. The CDR3 extends over 16 amino acids. The CDR3 protein is CASSLDVAGVSYEQYV. The CDR3 DNA sequence: TGTGCCAGCAGCTTAGATGTAGCGGGGGTCTCCTACGAGCAGTACGTC.

The V gene is TRBV12-3 or TRBV12-4, the J gene TRBJ2-1; D is undetermined. The closer fit of TRBJ2-7 to the DNA end suggests the J call may be wrong. The CDR3 consists of 10 residues. The CDR3 DNA is TGTGCCAGCAGTTTTAACGAGCAGTACGTC. Protein: CASSFNEQYV.

This clonotype was counted a few times. J is TRBJ2-1 and V is TRBV3-1; TRBD2 aligns across 11 bases. This CDR3 spans 19 amino acids. J lost 1 base, V lost 4 bases, and 12 bases had no gene match. CDR1 is LGHDT and CDR2 is YNNKEL in the germline V gene (reference sequence). The CDR3 sequence is CASSLQPQLAGGSYNEQFF. CDR3 DNA: TGTGCCAGCAGCCTCCAGCCCCAGCTAGCGGGAGGATCCTACAATGAGCAGTTCTTC.

Points on this clonotype: A much larger clone sits a single nucleotide away, making a read error possible. The chain links TRBV12-3 or TRBV12-4 to TRBJ2-7; the D is unclear. This CDR3 spans 12 amino acids. Trimming took off 5 bases at V and 2 bases at J, with 7 bases between the two ends. The CDR3 loop reads CASSVRAYEQYF. The CDR3 DNA reads as TGTGCCAGCAGTGTAAGGGCCTACGAGCAGTACTTC.

CDR3 sequence: CSAREDRGLSNQPQHF. The CDR3 DNA is TGCAGTGCTAGAGAGGACAGGGGGCTGAGCAATCAGCCCCAGCATTTT. This chain links TRBV20-1 with TRBJ1-5, with 11 bases that match TRBD1. This CDR3 has 16 amino acids. The germline CDR1 and CDR2 sequences are DFQATT and SNEGSKA (reference sequence). Trimming removed 0 bases from V and 1 base from J; junction bases left unmatched: 2.

The chain links TRBV6-5 to TRBJ1-1, with 7 positions matching TRBD1. This CDR3 has 14 residues. After removal of 6 bases from V and 6 bases from J, the junction contained 10 bases not matched to a gene. The V gene's germline CDR1 is MNHEY and CDR2 SVGAGI. Here the CDR3 reads CASRSPDRAPEAFF. The CDR3 DNA is TGTGCCAGCAGGAGCCCTGACAGGGCCCCTGAAGCTTTCTTT.

The V gene is TRBV2, the J gene TRBJ1-4, with 8 bases aligning to TRBD1. Germline V gene sequence: CDR1 SNHLY, CDR2 FYNNEI. The CDR3 is 13 amino acids. The V segment lost 4 bases and the J segment 12 bases; nucleotides outside the gene matches: 7. CDR3 DNA sequence: TGTGCCAGCAGTGCCCAGGGGGCGGTTCAACTGTTTTTT. Protein sequence: CASSAQGAVQLFF.

About this clonotype: Germline and junction disagree at one end, which may indicate a read error. CDR3: CASGYSFTGGPDTQYF. The CDR3 DNA sequence: TGTGCCAGCGGTTACTCGTTCACAGGGGGCCCAGATACGCAGTATTTT. V is TRBV6-5 and J is TRBJ2-3; 9 bases are a match to TRBD1. The germline CDR1 and CDR2 sequences are MNHEY and SVGAGI. The CDR3 length is 16 residues.

The J gene is TRBJ1-5, the V gene TRBV7-2; 8 nucleotides line up with TRBD1. Trimming took 5 bases from V and 3 from J; bases not matched to a gene: 6. In germline, CDR1 is SGHTA, CDR2 FQGNSA. This CDR3 contains 15 residues. CDR3 DNA sequence: TGTGCCAGCAGCGTCGACAGGGGTCCCAATCAGCCCCAGCATTTT. It codes for CASSVDRGPNQPQHF.

This clonotype has only a few counts. This rearrangement joins TRBV12-3 or TRBV12-4 to TRBJ2-5; D ambiguous. The ends were cut back, 3 bases at V and 4 bases at J, with 12 bases in the middle. This CDR3 spans 14 amino acids. CDR3 in amino acids: CASSLGNLGETQYF. Here the CDR3 DNA reads TGTGCCAGCAGTTTGGGGAATTTAGGAGAGACCCAGTACTTC.

This clonotype has only a few counts. This CDR3 reads CSVRWGLNEKLFF. The CDR3 nucleotides read TGCAGCGTCCGATGGGGCCTGAATGAAAAACTGTTTTTT. V is TRBV29-1 and J is TRBJ1-4; D might be TRBD1 (5 bases). CDR1 and CDR2 from the germline V gene are SQVTM and ANQGSEA. Trimming pared 6 bases from V and 5 bases from J, leaving 13 bases between. The CDR3 extends over 13 amino acids.

V is TRBV28 and J is TRBJ2-2; D ambiguous. Trimming removed 2 bases at V and 6 bases at J, with 7 bases between. This CDR3 is 13 amino acids long. The germline gives CDR1 MDHEN, CDR2 SYDVKM. The CDR3 protein is CASSLGKPGELFF. The CDR3 DNA sequence: TGTGCCAGCAGTTTAGGGAAACCCGGGGAGCTGTTTTTT. Full variable domain (missing parts from reference TRBV28 and TRBJ2-2): DVKVTQSSRYLVKRTGEKVFLECVQDMDHENMFWYRQDPGLGLRLIYFSYDVKMKEKGDIPEGYSVSREKKERFSLILESASTNQTSMYLCASSLGKPGELFFGEGSRLTVL.

The CDR3 coding sequence is TGTGCCAGCAGCGCCCAGGGACTAGCGGGAGCCAATGAGCAGTTCTTC. Translating gives CASSAQGLAGANEQFF. The V and J genes are TRBV7-2 and TRBJ2-1, with 14 positions matching TRBD2. With 5 bases clipped from V and 6 bases from J, the junction kept 6 bases outside the gene matches. Germline-derived CDR1 and CDR2 are SGHTA and FQGNSA. The CDR3 loop spans 16 amino acids.

The sample holds many counts of this clonotype. This rearrangement joins TRBV12-3 or TRBV12-4 to TRBJ2-1; weak D call: TRBD2 (5 bases). The V gene lost 6 bases and the J gene lost 4 bases, with 13 bases spanning the gap. CDR3 length: 14 residues. CDR3 sequence (DNA): TGTGCCAGCAGATACTTGGGAGTATACAATGAGCAGTTCTTC. Its protein is CASRYLGVYNEQFF.

The CDR3 loop is CASSLSLRGGRGYTF. CDR3 bases: TGCGCCAGCAGCCTTTCCCTCAGAGGGGGACGAGGCTACACCTTC. The rearrangement joins TRBV4-3 to TRBJ1-2; D perhaps matches TRBD1 (6 bases). V lost 4 bases to trimming and J lost 8 bases, with 20 bases between them. Germline lookup yields CDR1 LGHNA and CDR2 YSLEER. The CDR3 consists of 15 residues.

The chain couples TRBV7-2 to TRBJ1-1; D possibly corresponds to TRBD1 (6 bases). The CDR3 is 15 amino acids. The germline V gene encodes CDR1 SGHTA and CDR2 FQGNSA. V lost 1 base, J lost 4 bases, and 13 bases lay in between. DNA of the CDR3: TGTGCCAGCAGCTTAGGGCAGGGGTGGAGCACTGAAGCTTTCTTT. Encoded protein: CASSLGQGWSTEAFF. The whole variable domain, filled in from reference TRBV7-2 and TRBJ1-1, reads GAGVSQSPSNKVTEKGKDVELRCDPISGHTALYWYRQSLGQGLEFLIYFQGNSAPDKSGLPSDRFSAERTGGSVSTLTIQRTQQEDSAVYLCASSLGQGWSTEAFFGQGTRLTVV.

A few counts support this clonotype. The gene calls are TRBV10-3 and TRBJ2-1, with D tentatively TRBD1 or TRBD2 (5 bases each). The DNA end lines up better with TRBJ2-5; the J call may be wrong. Germline V gives CDR1 ENHRY, CDR2 SYGVKD. The CDR3 totals 14 residues. CDR3: CAISGGTPQETQYF. The DNA of the CDR3 is TGTGCCATCAGTGGGGGGACCCCTCAAGAGACCCAGTACTTC.

The sample holds a few counts of this clonotype. The chain links TRBV28 to TRBJ2-7; 7 bases align to TRBD1. Losses at the gene ends were 5 bases for V and 3 bases for J; bases not matched to a gene: 7. Germline V gene lookup returns CDR1 MDHEN and CDR2 SYDVKM. The CDR3 is made up of 14 amino acids. The CDR3 DNA sequence: TGTGCCAGCAGTCCGCGACAGGGTATCTACGAGCAGTACTTC. Its protein product is CASSPRQGIYEQYF. The entire variable domain, with the rest obtained from reference TRBV28 and TRBJ2-7, is as follows: DVKVTQSSRYLVKRTGEKVFLECVQDMDHENMFWYRQDPGLGLRLIYFSYDVKMKEKGDIPEGYSVSREKKERFSLILESASTNQTSMYLCASSPRQGIYEQYFGPGTRLTVT.

The rearrangement uses TRBV20-1 and TRBJ2-3; 9 bases fit TRBD2. This CDR3 spans 16 amino acids. The V gene end was trimmed by 6 bases and the J gene end by 5 bases; junction bases not matched to a gene: 15. The germline V gene has CDR1 DFQATT and CDR2 SNEGSKA (reference sequence). The CDR3 here is CSANPTSLAGRDTQYF. The CDR3 DNA is TGCAGTGCCAATCCAACTTCGCTAGCGGGGAGAGATACGCAGTATTTT.